These T cell receptor beta chains were read from a single sample in a study of radiation and T cells in renal cell carcinoma. TCRdb keeps only in-frame clones here, not all; method: immunoSEQ multiplex PCR. The table lists 120,000 to 150,000 clones, about 88% of them singletons, with 15% to 20% in the top ten. This sample comprised blood, obtained from a patient whose treatment included radiotherapy and nephrectomy. The source of these receptors is a woman between 45 and 65 years old with renal cell carcinoma. Each CDR3 is given with its conserved first and last residue. A D gene is named only where the DNA matches it firmly. The size of a clone is reported for some rows only, either as once, few or many, or as a class for expanded clones.

v_call	d_call	j_call	clone_size	cdr3_nt	cdr3_aa
TRBV6-1	-	TRBJ2-1	-	TGTGCCAGCAGTGAATTCCCGGGAGGGGGCGGTGAGCAGTTCTTC	CASSEFPGGGGEQFF
TRBV5-1	-	TRBJ2-1	few	TGCGCCAGCAGCTTGGTCACCGGGACTTCATTCCACAATGAGCAGTTCTTC	CASSLVTGTSFHNEQFF
TRBV7-9	-	TRBJ1-2	-	TGTGCCAGCACTGGGCGGAGCTACTATGGCTACACCTTC	CASTGRSYYGYTF
TRBV18	TRBD1	TRBJ1-1	-	TGTGCCAGCTCGCTACAGGGGGGACTTTTTATGAACACTGAAGCTTTCTTT	CASSLQGGLFMNTEAFF
TRBV6-1	-	TRBJ2-5	-	TGTGCCAGCAGCTATGTAGGGGTTGTCCAAGAGACCCAGTACTTC	CASSYVGVVQETQYF
TRBV5-4	-	TRBJ2-7	-	TGTGCCAGCAGCTCGACCGGGATCACCTACGAGCAGTACTTC	CASSSTGITYEQYF
TRBV4-3	-	TRBJ2-1	once	TGCGCCAGCAGCCTTGACTGGGGGATAAGTGAGCAGTTCTTC	CASSLDWGISEQFF
TRBV7-2	TRBD1	TRBJ2-2	-	TGTGCCAGCAGCTTTACAGGGGTTGACACCGGGGAGCTGTTTTTT	CASSFTGVDTGELFF
TRBV2	TRBD1	TRBJ1-3	once	TGTGCCAGCAGTGAAGCCCAGACAGGGGCAGACACCATATATTTT	CASSEAQTGADTIYF
TRBV12-5	-	TRBJ2-7	-	TGTGCTAGTGGTTTGGTCACCGGACACCAGTACTTC	CASGLVTGHQYF
TRBV28	-	TRBJ1-1	-	TGTGCCAGCAGGTACTTGAACACTGAAGCTTTCTTT	CASRYLNTEAFF
TRBV19	-	TRBJ1-2	-	TGTGCCAGTAGTATTCCCCGGAGATTCAACGGCTACACCTTC	CASSIPRRFNGYTF
TRBV19	-	TRBJ1-4	-	TGTGCCAGTAGTCGAACAGAAAATGAAAAACTGTTTTTT	CASSRTENEKLFF
TRBV5-4	-	TRBJ1-5	-	TGTGCCAGCAGCACCGGCGGGGGAGGTAGCAATCAGCCCCAGCATTTT	CASSTGGGGSNQPQHF
TRBV6-5	-	TRBJ2-5	once	TGTGCCAGCACCTTGGGGGGCCAAGAGACCCAGTACTTC	CASTLGGQETQYF
TRBV2	TRBD2	TRBJ2-1	-	TGTGCCAGCAGGGCAGGGACTAGCGGGGGGAATGAGCAGTTCTTC	CASRAGTSGGNEQFF
TRBV11-3	-	TRBJ2-7	-	TGTGCCAGCAGCGCTATACAGGGATCGGAGCAGTACTTC	CASSAIQGSEQYF
TRBV7-2	-	TRBJ2-7	-	TGTGCCAGCAGCTTAGTCCCTGGGGAGCAGTACTTC	CASSLVPGEQYF
TRBV27	-	TRBJ1-1	-	TGTGCCAGCAGTTTCATAACTGGGAGCACTGAAGCTTTCTTT	CASSFITGSTEAFF
TRBV2	TRBD1	TRBJ2-1	-	TGTGCCAGCTCTGGACAGGGACGCAATGAGCAGTTCTTC	CASSGQGRNEQFF
TRBV25-1	-	TRBJ1-5	-	TGTGCCAGCAGTGTTTCAGGGAGCAATCAGCCCCAGCATTTT	CASSVSGSNQPQHF
TRBV28	-	TRBJ1-2	-	TGTGCCAGCAGTTTAAGTCAGATGAACTATGGCTACACCTTC	CASSLSQMNYGYTF
TRBV2	-	TRBJ2-7	-	TGTGCCAGCAGTGAACGGCAGGGTGTCTACGAGCAGTACTTC	CASSERQGVYEQYF
TRBV9	TRBD1	TRBJ1-1	-	TGTGCCAGCTCACGGGCAGGGGGGTACACTGAAGCTTTCTTT	CASSRAGGYTEAFF
TRBV21-1	-	TRBJ1-1	few	TGTGCCAGCAGCAAAGACCCCGGGACGAACACTGAAGCTTTCTTT	CASSKDPGTNTEAFF
TRBV2	-	TRBJ1-2	-	TGTGCCAGCAGGGACTCTATCTATGGCTACACCTTC	CASRDSIYGYTF
TRBV7-2	TRBD2	TRBJ2-3	-	TGTGCCAGCAGCGCGGGAGGGGCAGATACGCAGTATTTT	CASSAGGADTQYF
TRBV4-1	TRBD2	TRBJ2-3	-	TGCGCCAGCAGCCAAGTAGAAACTAGCGAGGGCACAGATACGCAGTATTTT	CASSQVETSEGTDTQYF
TRBV6-1	-	TRBJ2-7	-	TGTGCCAGCTCCCTTTATGTAGACTACGAGCAGTACTTC	CASSLYVDYEQYF
TRBV5-1	TRBD1	TRBJ1-5	-	TGCGCCAGCAGCTTGTGGACAGGGGGCGATCAGCCCCAGCATTTT	CASSLWTGGDQPQHF
TRBV7-3	-	TRBJ1-1	few	TGTGCCAGCAGCCCCTCCGGCACTAACACTGAAGCTTTCTTT	CASSPSGTNTEAFF
TRBV27	-	TRBJ1-5	-	TGTGCCAGCAGTTTCTGGGGAAGTCAGCCCCAGCATTTT	CASSFWGSQPQHF